The clone carrying this T cell receptor (beta chain) occurred once. Its antigen remains unidentified. Produced via immunoSEQ multiplex PCR; TCRdb's table is partial and in-frame only. The table shows just over 2,000,000 clones, with approximately 95% occurring only once. V was trimmed by 1 base and J by 0 bases, leaving 13 bases between them. This CDR3 is built from 17 residues. The germline V gene encodes CDR1 MGHRA and CDR2 YSYEKL. The entry originates in a study of shared clonotypes between healthy human individuals. General study points: Some clonotypes were shared by all four sorted-subset donors, while others were not shared. The non-shared ones had lower generation probabilities than the shared ones. Sequencing depth was predicted to influence how clonotypes are shared among donors. Larger estimated richness was generally recorded for naive subsets relative to memory subsets.

In the naive CD8 group, cells lacked CD45RO and were positively selected for CCR7, so terminally differentiated effector memory CD45RA+ cells were left out. The chain carries TRBV4-1 and TRBJ2-4, with D perhaps TRBD2 (6 bases). The clonotype comes from a man aged 18 to 35 in good health. The source material was naive CD8+ T cells sorted from blood. The CDR3 protein is CASSQGVRGLAKNIQYF. The CDR3 DNA follows: TGCGCCAGCAGCCAAGGTGTTCGGGGACTAGCCAAAAACATTCAGTACTTC.